The 15 T cell receptor beta chains given below trace back to one sample, sequenced in a study of beta chain features in type 1 diabetes. The whole isolated RNA underwent reverse transcription, so sequencing captured expressed TCRB transcripts. Assay: immunoSEQ multiplex PCR; the TCRdb copy retains only in-frame clones and omits some. The sample lists 620,000 or so clones; 15% to 17% were seen once. The sample was naive CD4+ T cells from blood. These TCRs come from a man aged 18-30 years in good health.

The rearrangement joins TRBV25-1 to TRBJ2-5, with a tentative D call TRBD1 (5 bases). The J call may be faulty, since TRBJ2-7 better matches the DNA end. Germline lookup yields CDR1 MGHDK and CDR2 SYGVNS. This CDR3 spans 12 amino acids. CDR3 DNA: TGTGCCAGCAGTGTAGGGGACTACGAGCAGTACTTC. The encoded protein is CASSVGDYEQYF.

This clone has a handful of counts. The chain carries TRBV6-6 and TRBJ1-5, with TRBD1 identical over 11 bases. Germline V lookup: CDR1 MNHNY, CDR2 SVGAGI (reference sequence). The J segment lost 2 bases and the V segment lost 5 bases, leaving 5 bases of the junction unmatched. The length of the CDR3 is 16 residues. CDR3 in amino acids: CASSHGQGAGNQPQHF. DNA of the CDR3: TGTGCCAGCAGTCATGGACAGGGGGCGGGCAATCAGCCCCAGCATTTT.

The chain couples TRBV9 to TRBJ2-7; D gene uncertain. This CDR3 is built from 17 residues. Looked up from germline, CDR1 is SGDLS and CDR2 is YYNGEE. V shed 0 bases and J shed 1 base, with 17 bases lying between them. The CDR3 DNA is TGTGCCAGCAGCGTAGAACCGGGTGTTAAACTATCCTACGAGCAGTACTTC. The encoded protein is CASSVEPGVKLSYEQYF.

This clone came up a few times. The gene calls are TRBV4-2 and TRBJ1-5, with D unresolved. CDR3 length: 16 amino acids. The germline V gene encodes CDR1 LGHNA and CDR2 YNFKEQ. V shed 4 bases and J shed 0 bases, with 13 bases lying between them. The CDR3 loop reads CASSRELLVSNQPQHF. For the CDR3, the DNA is TGTGCCAGCAGCCGTGAGCTTTTGGTTAGCAATCAGCCCCAGCATTTT.

This clone was counted only a few times. V gene TRBV29-1 combines with J gene TRBJ2-7; tentative D call: TRBD1 (5 bases). This CDR3 has 12 amino acids. The germline V gene encodes CDR1 SQVTM and CDR2 ANQGSEA. V gave up 3 bases and J gave up 5 bases, with 11 bases separating them. CDR3 loop: CSVEDNLDEQYF. The CDR3 DNA sequence: TGCAGCGTTGAGGACAACCTGGACGAGCAGTACTTC.

This clone was seen only a few times. V usage is TRBV9 and J usage is TRBJ1-1, with D unclear. The V end was cut by 3 bases, the J end by 1 base, with 7 bases between. The germline gives CDR1 SGDLS, CDR2 YYNGEE. This CDR3 contains 13 residues. CDR3 sequence: CASSEGGNTEAFF. DNA of the CDR3: TGTGCCAGCAGCGAAGGTGGGAACACTGAAGCTTTCTTT.

This chain links TRBV29-1 with TRBJ2-1; D gene ambiguous. V was clipped by 4 bases and J by 0 bases, with 7 bases between them. Germline V CDR1 and CDR2: SQVTM, ANQGSEA. CDR3 length equals 13 residues. The CDR3 sequence is CSVGLSSYNEQFF. The CDR3 DNA reads TGCAGCGTTGGACTCAGCTCCTACAATGAGCAGTTCTTC.

This chain connects TRBV6-1 to TRBJ2-7, with TRBD2 matching 9 bases. Germline lookup yields CDR1 MNHNS and CDR2 SASEGT. The CDR3 totals 16 residues. The V gene end was trimmed by 0 bases and the J gene end by 2 bases; junction bases not matched to a gene: 5. CDR3 loop: CASSEASAGGPYEQYF. CDR3 coding DNA: TGTGCCAGCAGTGAAGCGTCAGCGGGAGGTCCCTACGAGCAGTACTTC.

For this clone: At one boundary the junction diverges from the germline segment, which might be a read error. The chain uses TRBV5-1 and TRBJ2-1; 9 positions agree with TRBD1. Germline V gives CDR1 SGHRS, CDR2 YFSETQ. The CDR3 length is 12 residues. In DNA, the CDR3 is TGCGCCAGCAGCCCTACAGGGGGCGAGCCGTTCTTC. Residues: CASSPTGGEPFF.

The chain links TRBV28 to TRBJ2-5; D ambiguous. There are 10 residues in the CDR3. The germline gives CDR1 MDHEN, CDR2 SYDVKM. The V end lost 8 bases, the J end lost 5 bases, and 6 bases lay between the germline ends. CDR3 DNA sequence: TGTGCCAGCGCTGAGGAGACCCAGTACTTC. Protein: CASAEETQYF.

About this clone itself: A junction end diverges from the germline sequence, so it may reflect a read error. V is TRBV15 and J is TRBJ1-1; D unresolved. Per germline, CDR1 LNHNV and CDR2 YYDKDF (reference sequence). This CDR3 contains 16 residues. CDR3 residues: CATRPDISSGNSEAFF. CDR3 DNA: TGTGCCACCCGCCCAGACATCTCAAGCGGAAACAGTGAAGCTTTCTTT.

This clone has more than one count but fewer than ten. The chain links TRBV7-9 to TRBJ1-2, with D possibly TRBD1 on 6 matching bases. Germline CDR1 reads SEHNR; CDR2 reads FQNEAQ (reference sequence). The CDR3 runs 13 residues. With 3 bases removed from V and 6 bases from J, the gap between germline ends came to 11 bases. The CDR3 reads CASSFLQGDGYTF. CDR3 bases: TGTGCCAGCAGCTTCCTACAGGGCGATGGCTACACCTTC.

Here the CDR3 DNA reads TGTGCCAGCAGCCAAAGCCCGGATTCACCCCTCCACTTT. The encoded protein is CASSQSPDSPLHF. This sequence joins TRBV4-2 and TRBJ1-6; no clear D gene. Germline loops: CDR1 LGHNA, CDR2 YNFKEQ. V gave up 2 bases and J gave up 8 bases, with 7 bases separating them. CDR3 length: 13 residues.

The V call is TRBV5-6, the J call TRBJ2-7, with 7 bases lining up with TRBD1. With V trimmed by 2 bases and J by 5 bases, 10 bases remained unmatched. Germline CDR1 SGHDT, CDR2 YYEEEE. The CDR3 covers 15 residues. CDR3 nucleotide sequence: TGTGCCAGCAGCTTAGGACAGGTTTTTAACAACGAGCAGTACTTC. It is translated as CASSLGQVFNNEQYF.

V gene TRBV7-2 combines with J gene TRBJ2-3; 10 nucleotides align to TRBD2. V was pared by 4 bases and J by 3 bases, with 7 bases of the junction left unmatched. CDR3 length equals 16 residues. Germline V gene data show CDR1 as SGHTA and CDR2 as FQGNSA. The CDR3 DNA is TGTGCCAGCAGCTACCCTAGCGGGGGATGGACAGATACGCAGTATTTT. It yields the protein CASSYPSGGWTDTQYF.